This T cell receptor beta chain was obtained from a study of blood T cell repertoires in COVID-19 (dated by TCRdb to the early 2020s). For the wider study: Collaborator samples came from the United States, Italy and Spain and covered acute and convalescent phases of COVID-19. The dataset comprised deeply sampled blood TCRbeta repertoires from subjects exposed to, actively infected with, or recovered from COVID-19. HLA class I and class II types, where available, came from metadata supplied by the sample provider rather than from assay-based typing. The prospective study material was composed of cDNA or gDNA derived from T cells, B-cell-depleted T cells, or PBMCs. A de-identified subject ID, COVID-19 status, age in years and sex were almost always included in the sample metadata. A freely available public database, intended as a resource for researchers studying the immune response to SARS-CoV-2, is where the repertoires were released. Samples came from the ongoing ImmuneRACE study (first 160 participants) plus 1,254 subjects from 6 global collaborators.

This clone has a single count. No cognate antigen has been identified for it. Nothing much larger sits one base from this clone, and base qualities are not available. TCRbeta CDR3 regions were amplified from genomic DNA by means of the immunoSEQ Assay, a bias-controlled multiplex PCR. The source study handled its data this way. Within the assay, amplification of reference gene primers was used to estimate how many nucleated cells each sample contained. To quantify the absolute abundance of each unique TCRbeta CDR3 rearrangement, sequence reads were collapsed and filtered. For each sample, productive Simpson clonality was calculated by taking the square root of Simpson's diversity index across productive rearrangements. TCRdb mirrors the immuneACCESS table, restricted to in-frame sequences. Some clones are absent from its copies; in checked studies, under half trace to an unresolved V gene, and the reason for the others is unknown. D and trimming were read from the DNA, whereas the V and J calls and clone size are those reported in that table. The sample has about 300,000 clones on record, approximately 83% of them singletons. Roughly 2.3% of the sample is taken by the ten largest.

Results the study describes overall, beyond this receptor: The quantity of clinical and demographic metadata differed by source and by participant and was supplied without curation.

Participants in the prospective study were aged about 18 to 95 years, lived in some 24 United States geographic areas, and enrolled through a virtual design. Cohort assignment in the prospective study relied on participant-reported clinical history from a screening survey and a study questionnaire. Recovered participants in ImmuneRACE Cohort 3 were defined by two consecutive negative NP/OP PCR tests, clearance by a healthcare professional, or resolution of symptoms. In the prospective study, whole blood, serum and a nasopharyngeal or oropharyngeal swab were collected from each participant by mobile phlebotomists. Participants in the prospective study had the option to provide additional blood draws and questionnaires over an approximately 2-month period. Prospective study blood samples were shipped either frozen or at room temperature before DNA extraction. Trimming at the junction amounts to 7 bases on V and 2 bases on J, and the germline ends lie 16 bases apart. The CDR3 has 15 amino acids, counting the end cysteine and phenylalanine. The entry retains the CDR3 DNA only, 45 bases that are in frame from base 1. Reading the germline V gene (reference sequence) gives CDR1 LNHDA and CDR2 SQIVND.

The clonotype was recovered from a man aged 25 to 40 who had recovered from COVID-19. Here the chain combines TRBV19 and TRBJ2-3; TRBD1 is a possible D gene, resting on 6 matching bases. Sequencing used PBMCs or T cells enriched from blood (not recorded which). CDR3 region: CASKKGDLHTDTQYF. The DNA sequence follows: TGTGCCAGTAAGAAGGGGGATCTACACACAGATACGCAGTATTTT.